The 2 T cell receptor beta chains in this list originate from one sample, sequenced in a study of blood T cell repertoires in COVID-19. TCRdb keeps only in-frame clones here, not all; method: immunoSEQ multiplex PCR. The repertoire holds roughly 670,000 clones, with around 90% as singletons. Sequencing was carried out using peripheral blood. The receptors shown here come from a woman aged 18 to 35 with acute or convalescent COVID-19.

J is TRBJ2-1 and V is TRBV7-3; TRBD2 aligns across 12 bases. V was pared by 5 bases and J by 8 bases, with 7 bases of the junction left unmatched. This CDR3 has 15 residues. Germline CDR1 and CDR2: SGHTA and FQGTGA. This CDR3 reads CASSLLAGGLDEQFF. CDR3 nucleotide sequence: TGTGCCAGCAGCCTTCTAGCGGGGGGGCTCGATGAGCAGTTCTTC. The complete variable domain, with remaining parts taken from reference TRBV7-3 and TRBJ2-1, reads GAGVSQTPSNKVTEKGKYVELRCDPISGHTALYWYRQSLGQGPEFLIYFQGTGAADDSGLPNDRFFAVRPEGSVSTLKIQRTERGDSAVYLCASSLLAGGLDEQFFGPGTRLTVL.

The V call is TRBV5-5, the J call TRBJ2-6; D uncertain. Germline CDR1 and CDR2: SGHKS and YYEKEE (reference sequence). This CDR3 spans 15 amino acids. Trimming cost V 0 bases and J 1 base, with 5 bases left between them. CDR3 in DNA: TGTGCCAGCAGCTTGGGCCAGTCTGGGGCCAACGTCCTGACTTTC. Its protein is CASSLGQSGANVLTF.